The present entry profiles one TCR beta chain with its context. As yet, its antigen is unknown. PCR involved 60 Vbeta and 13 Jbeta primers. Assay used: immunoSEQ multiplex PCR; TCRdb lists only in-frame clones, some missing. The repertoire table contains 150,000 to 200,000 clones. The data were taken from a study of cytomegalovirus exposure and HLA in healthy donors. Regarding the study as a whole: Reports indicate that TCR beta sequences accurately predicted the HLA-A and HLA-B alleles of most subjects. With high specificity and sensitivity, the classifier reportedly diagnosed cytomegalovirus status.

Sequenced sample: PBMCs. This receptor was taken from a man aged 25 to 40 in good health and CMV-seronegative.

In nucleotides, the CDR3 is TGTGCCAGCAGCTCCCCCGGGTCCGTGGAGGAGACCCAGTACTTC. It encodes CASSSPGSVEETQYF. The chain is built from TRBV7-8 and TRBJ2-5; D call uncertain. This CDR3 spans 15 amino acids. Trimming took off 4 bases at V and 5 bases at J, with 17 bases between the two ends. Looked up from germline, CDR1 is SGHVS and CDR2 is FQNEAQ.